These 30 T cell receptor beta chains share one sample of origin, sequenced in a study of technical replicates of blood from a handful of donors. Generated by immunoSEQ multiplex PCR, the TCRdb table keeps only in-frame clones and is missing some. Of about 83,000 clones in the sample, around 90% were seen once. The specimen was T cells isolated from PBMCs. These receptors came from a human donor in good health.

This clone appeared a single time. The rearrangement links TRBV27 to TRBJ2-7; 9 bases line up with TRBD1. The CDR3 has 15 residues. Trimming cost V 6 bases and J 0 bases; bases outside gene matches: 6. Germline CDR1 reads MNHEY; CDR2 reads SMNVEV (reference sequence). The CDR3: CASRTGGPVSYEQYF. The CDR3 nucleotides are TGTGCCAGCAGAACAGGGGGCCCAGTCTCCTACGAGCAGTACTTC.

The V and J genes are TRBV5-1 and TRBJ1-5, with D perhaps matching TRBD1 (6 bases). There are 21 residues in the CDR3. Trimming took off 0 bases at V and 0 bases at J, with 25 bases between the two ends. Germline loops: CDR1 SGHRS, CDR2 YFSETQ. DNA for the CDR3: TGCGCCAGCAGCTTGGTCGTGCGCAACAGGGTAGGAGTTGATAGCAATCAGCCCCAGCATTTT. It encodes CASSLVVRNRVGVDSNQPQHF.

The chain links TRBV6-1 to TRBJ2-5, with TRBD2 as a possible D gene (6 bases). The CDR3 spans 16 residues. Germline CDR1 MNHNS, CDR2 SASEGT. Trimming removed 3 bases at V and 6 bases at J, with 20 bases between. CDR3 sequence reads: CASSDFSGVILKTQYF. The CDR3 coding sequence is TGTGCCAGCAGTGATTTTTCGGGAGTGATCCTCAAGACCCAGTACTTC.

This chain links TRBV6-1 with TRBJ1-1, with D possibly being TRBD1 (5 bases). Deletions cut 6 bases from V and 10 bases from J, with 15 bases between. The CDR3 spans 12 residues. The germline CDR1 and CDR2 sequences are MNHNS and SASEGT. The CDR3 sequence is CASRLGHDGAFF. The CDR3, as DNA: TGTGCCAGCAGGCTAGGACATGACGGAGCTTTCTTT.

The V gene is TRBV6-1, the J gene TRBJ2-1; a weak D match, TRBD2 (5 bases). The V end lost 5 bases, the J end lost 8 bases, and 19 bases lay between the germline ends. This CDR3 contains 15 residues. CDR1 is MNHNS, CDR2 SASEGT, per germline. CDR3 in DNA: TGTGCCAGCAGTTCACATTCGACCCTAGCCCATGAGCAGTTCTTC. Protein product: CASSSHSTLAHEQFF.

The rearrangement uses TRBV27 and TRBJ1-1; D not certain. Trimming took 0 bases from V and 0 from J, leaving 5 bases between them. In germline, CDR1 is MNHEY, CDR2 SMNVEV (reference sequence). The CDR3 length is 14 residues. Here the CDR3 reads CASSLSAVNTEAFF. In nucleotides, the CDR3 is TGTGCCAGCAGTTTATCAGCGGTGAACACTGAAGCTTTCTTT.

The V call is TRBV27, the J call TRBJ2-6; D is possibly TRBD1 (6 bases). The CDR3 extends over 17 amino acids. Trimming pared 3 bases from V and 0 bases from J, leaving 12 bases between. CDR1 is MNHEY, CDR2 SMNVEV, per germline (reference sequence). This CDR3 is CASSFGQSSSGANVLTF. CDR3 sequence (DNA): TGTGCCAGCAGTTTTGGACAGTCCAGCTCTGGGGCCAACGTCCTGACTTTC.

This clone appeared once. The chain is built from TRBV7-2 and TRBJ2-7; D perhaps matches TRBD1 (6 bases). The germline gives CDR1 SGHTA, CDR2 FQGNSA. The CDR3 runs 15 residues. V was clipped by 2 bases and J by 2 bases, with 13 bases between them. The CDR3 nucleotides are TGTGCCAGCAGCTTAACACGGGCAGGGGCCTACGAGCAGTACTTC. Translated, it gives CASSLTRAGAYEQYF.

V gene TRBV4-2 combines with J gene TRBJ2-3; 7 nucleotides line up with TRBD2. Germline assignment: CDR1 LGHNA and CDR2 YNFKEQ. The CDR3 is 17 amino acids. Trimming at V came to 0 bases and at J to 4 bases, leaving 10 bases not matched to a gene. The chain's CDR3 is CASSQDPGGSGSDTQYF. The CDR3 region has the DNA TGTGCCAGCAGCCAAGATCCGGGCGGGAGTGGATCAGATACGCAGTATTTT.

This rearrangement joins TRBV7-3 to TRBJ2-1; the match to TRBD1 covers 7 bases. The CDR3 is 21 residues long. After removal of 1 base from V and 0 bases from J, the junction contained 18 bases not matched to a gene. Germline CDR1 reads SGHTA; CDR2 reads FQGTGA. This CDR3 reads CASSLISLATGDGSSYNEQFF. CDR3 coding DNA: TGTGCCAGCAGCTTAATTTCTTTGGCTACAGGGGATGGGAGCTCCTACAATGAGCAGTTCTTC.

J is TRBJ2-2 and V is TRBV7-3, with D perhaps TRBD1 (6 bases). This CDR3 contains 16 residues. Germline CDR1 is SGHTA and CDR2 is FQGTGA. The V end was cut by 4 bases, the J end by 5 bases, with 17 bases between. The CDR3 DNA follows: TGTGCCAGCAGCTCCAAAGGGACAATGCTGACCGGGGAGCTGTTTTTT. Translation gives CASSSKGTMLTGELFF.

This CDR3 reads CASSPKRAAYNEQFF. Written as DNA, the CDR3 is TGTGCCAGCTCACCAAAGCGGGCGGCCTACAATGAGCAGTTCTTC. The chain is built from TRBV18 and TRBJ2-1, with D possibly being TRBD2 (6 bases). The CDR3 totals 15 residues. The germline gives CDR1 KGHSH, CDR2 LQKENI. The V and J ends lost 2 bases and 2 bases respectively, with 10 bases between them.

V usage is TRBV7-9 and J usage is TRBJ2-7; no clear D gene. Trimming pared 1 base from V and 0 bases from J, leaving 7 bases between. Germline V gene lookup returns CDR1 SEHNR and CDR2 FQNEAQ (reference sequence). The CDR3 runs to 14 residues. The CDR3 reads CASSLELPSYEQYF. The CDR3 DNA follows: TGTGCCAGCAGCTTAGAACTACCCTCCTACGAGCAGTACTTC.

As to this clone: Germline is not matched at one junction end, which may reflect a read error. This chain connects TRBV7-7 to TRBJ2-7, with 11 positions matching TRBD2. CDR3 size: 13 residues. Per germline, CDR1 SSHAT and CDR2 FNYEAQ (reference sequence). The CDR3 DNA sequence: TGTGCTAGCAGCTTGACTAGCGGGGACGAGCAGTACTTC. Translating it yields CASSLTSGDEQYF.

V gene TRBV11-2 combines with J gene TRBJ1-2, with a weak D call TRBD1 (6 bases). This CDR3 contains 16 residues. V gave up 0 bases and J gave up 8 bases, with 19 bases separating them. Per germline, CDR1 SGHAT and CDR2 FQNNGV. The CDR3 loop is CASSLDVSGGVLGYTF. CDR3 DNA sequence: TGTGCCAGCAGCTTAGATGTTAGCGGGGGCGTGTTGGGCTACACCTTC.

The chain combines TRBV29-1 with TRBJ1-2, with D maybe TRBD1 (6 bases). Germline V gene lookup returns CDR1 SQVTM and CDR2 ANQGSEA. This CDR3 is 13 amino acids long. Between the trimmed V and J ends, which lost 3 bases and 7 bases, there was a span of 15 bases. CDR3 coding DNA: TGCAGCGTTGAGGAAGGGGGGGGAGGTGGCTACACCTTC. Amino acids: CSVEEGGGGGYTF.

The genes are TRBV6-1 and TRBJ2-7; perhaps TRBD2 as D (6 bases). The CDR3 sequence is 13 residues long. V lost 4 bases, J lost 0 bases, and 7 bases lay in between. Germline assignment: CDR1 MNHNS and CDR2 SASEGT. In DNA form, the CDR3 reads TGTGCCAGCAGTGCTAGCGCCTCCTACGAGCAGTACTTC. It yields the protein CASSASASYEQYF.

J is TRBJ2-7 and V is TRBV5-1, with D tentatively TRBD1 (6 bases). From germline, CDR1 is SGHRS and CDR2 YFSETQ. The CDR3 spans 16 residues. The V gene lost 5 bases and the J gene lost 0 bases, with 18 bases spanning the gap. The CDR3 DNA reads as TGCGCCAGCAGTCCGAACCCCGGGACAAGCTCCTACGAGCAGTACTTC. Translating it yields CASSPNPGTSSYEQYF.

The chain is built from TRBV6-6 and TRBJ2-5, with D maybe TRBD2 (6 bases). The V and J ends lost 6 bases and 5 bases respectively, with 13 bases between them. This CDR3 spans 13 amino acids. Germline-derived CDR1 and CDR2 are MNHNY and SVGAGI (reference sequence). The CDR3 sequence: CASRRGIWETQYF. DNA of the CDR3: TGTGCCAGCAGACGGGGGATATGGGAGACCCAGTACTTC.

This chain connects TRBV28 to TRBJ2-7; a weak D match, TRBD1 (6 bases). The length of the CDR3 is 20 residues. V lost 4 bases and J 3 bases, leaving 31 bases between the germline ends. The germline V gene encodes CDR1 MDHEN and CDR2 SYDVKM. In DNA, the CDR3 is TGTGCCAGCAGTTCCCCTAAGGGCCCCGTGACAGGATCGACTTACTACGAGCAGTACTTC. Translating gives CASSSPKGPVTGSTYYEQYF.

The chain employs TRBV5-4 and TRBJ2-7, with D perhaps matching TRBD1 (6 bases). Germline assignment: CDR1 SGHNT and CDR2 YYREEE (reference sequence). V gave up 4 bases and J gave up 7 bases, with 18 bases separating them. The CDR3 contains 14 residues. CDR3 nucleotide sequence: TGTGCCAGCAGCCTCGGACAGTCGGCCTGGGAGCAGTACTTC. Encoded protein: CASSLGQSAWEQYF. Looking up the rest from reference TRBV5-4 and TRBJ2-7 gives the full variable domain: ETGVTQSPTHLIKTRGQQVTLRCSSQSGHNTVSWYQQALGQGPQFIFQYYREEENGRGNFPPRFSGLQFPNYSSELNVNALELDDSALYLCASSLGQSAWEQYFGPGTRLTVT.

CDR3 sequence reads: CATSRVNAGYGYTF. The CDR3 region has the DNA TGTGCCACCAGCAGAGTTAATGCGGGCTATGGCTACACCTTC. The chain employs TRBV15 and TRBJ1-2; D is undetermined. The CDR3 spans 14 residues. Germline loops: CDR1 LNHNV, CDR2 YYDKDF (reference sequence). V shed 1 base and J shed 4 bases, with 10 bases lying between them.

The CDR3 is CASSLGAHEQYF. CDR3 nucleotides: TGTGCCAGCAGCTTAGGGGCCCACGAGCAGTACTTC. The gene calls are TRBV7-9 and TRBJ2-7, with D uncertain. V was cut by 1 base and J by 5 bases, with 6 bases left in between. Germline lookup yields CDR1 SEHNR and CDR2 FQNEAQ (reference sequence). The CDR3 sequence is 12 residues long. The whole variable domain, remainder taken from reference TRBV7-9 and TRBJ2-7, is DTGVSQNPRHKITKRGQNVTFRCDPISEHNRLYWYRQTLGQGPEFLTYFQNEAQLEKSRLLSDRFSAERPKGSFSTLEIQRTEQGDSAMYLCASSLGAHEQYFGPGTRLTVT.

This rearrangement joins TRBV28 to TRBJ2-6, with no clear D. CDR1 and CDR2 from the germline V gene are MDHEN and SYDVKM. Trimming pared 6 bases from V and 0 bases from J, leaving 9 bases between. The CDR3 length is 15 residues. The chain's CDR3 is CASSIPSSGANVLTF. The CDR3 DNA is TGTGCCAGCAGCATCCCGAGCTCTGGGGCCAACGTCCTGACTTTC.

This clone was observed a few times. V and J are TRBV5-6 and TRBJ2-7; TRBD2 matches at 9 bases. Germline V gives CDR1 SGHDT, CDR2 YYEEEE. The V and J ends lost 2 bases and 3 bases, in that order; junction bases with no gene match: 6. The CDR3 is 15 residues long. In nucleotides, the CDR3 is TGTGCCAGCAGCTTTTGGGGGCGGGGGGGCTACGAGCAGTACTTC. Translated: CASSFWGRGGYEQYF.

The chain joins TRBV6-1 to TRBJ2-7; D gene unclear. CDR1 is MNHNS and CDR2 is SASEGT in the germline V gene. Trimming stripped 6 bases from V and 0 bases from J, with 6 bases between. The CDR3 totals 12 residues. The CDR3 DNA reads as TGTGCCAGCAGGTTGAGCTCCTACGAGCAGTACTTC. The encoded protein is CASRLSSYEQYF.

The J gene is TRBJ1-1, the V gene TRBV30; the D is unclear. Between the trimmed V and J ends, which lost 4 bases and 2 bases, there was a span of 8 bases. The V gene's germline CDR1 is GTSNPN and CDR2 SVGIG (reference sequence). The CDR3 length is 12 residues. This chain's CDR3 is CAWNHLNTEAFF. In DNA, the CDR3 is TGTGCCTGGAACCACTTAAACACTGAAGCTTTCTTT.

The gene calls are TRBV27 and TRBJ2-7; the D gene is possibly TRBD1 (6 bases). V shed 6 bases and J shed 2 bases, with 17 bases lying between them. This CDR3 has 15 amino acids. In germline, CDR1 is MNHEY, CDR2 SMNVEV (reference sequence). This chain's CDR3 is CASSPGVDGTYEQYF. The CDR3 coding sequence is TGTGCCAGCAGCCCAGGGGTGGACGGAACCTACGAGCAGTACTTC.

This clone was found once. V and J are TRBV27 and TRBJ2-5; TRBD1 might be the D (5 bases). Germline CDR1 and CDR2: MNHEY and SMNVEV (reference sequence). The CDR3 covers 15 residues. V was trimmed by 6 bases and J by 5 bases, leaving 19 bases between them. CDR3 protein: CASSELPTARETQYF. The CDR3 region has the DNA TGTGCCAGCAGCGAACTACCGACAGCAAGGGAGACCCAGTACTTC.

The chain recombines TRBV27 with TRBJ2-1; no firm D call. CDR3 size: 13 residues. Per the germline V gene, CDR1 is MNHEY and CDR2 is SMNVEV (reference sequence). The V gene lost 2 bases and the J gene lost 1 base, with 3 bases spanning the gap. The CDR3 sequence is CASSLASYNEQFF. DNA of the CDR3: TGTGCCAGCAGTTTAGCGTCCTACAATGAGCAGTTCTTC.